This T cell receptor beta chain was profiled in a study of T cells in Graves' hyperthyroidism and ophthalmopathy. The trim removed 2 bases at V and 9 bases at J, leaving 7 bases unmatched. CDR3 size: 14 residues. Germline CDR1 is SGHVS and CDR2 is FNYEAQ. RNA transcripts yielded amplified TCR beta CDR3 regions. Using the HTBI primer set, a first-round RT-PCR was run on the TCR CDR3. One entry per CDR3 protein results from TCRdb running MiXCR on the multiplex PCR reads. Of about 840,000 distinct CDR3 sequences listed, around 38% are singletons. Graves' hyperthyroidism was deemed stable given no ophthalmopathy progression within 18 months. PBMCs were obtained from about 9.9 ml fresh peripheral blood.

The chain uses TRBV7-6 and TRBJ2-3; TRBD2 aligns across 8 bases. The sequencing input was blood. This TCR came from a young man with Graves' hyperthyroidism. This chain's CDR3 is CASSLQPGGDTQYF. The CDR3 DNA is TGTGCCAGCAGCTTACAACCGGGAGGGGACACGCAGTATTTT.